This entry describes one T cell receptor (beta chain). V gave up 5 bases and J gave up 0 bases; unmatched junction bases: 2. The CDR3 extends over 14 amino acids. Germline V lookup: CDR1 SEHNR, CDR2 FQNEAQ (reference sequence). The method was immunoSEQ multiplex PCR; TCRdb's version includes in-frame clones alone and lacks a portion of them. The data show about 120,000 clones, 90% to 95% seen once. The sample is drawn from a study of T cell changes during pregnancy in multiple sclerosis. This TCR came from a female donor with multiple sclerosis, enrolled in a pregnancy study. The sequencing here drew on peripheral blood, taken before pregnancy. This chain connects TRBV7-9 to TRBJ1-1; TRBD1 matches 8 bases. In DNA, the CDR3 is TGTGCCAGCAGCAAGACAGGGGTGAACACTGAAGCTTTCTTT. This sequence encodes CASSKTGVNTEAFF.